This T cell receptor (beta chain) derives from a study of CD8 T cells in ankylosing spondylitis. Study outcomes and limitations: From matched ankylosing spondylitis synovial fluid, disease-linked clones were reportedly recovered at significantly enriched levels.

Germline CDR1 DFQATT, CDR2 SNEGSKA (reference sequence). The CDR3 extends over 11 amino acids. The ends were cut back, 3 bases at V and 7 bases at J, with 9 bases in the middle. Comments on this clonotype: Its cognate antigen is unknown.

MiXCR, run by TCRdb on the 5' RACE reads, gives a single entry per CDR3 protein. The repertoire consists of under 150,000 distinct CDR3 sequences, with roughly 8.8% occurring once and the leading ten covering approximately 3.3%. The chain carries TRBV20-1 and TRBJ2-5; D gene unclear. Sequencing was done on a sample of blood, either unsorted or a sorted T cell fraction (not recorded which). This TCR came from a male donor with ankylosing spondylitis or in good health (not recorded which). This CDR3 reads CSASYPVTQYF. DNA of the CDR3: TGCAGTGCTAGCTACCCGGTGACCCAGTACTTC.